A single sample gave rise to the 24 T cell receptor beta chains below, sequenced in a study of blood T cells in healthy people across ages. The second PCR ran about 6 to 12 cycles with a sample-barcoded 5' primer and J-beta primers. TCRdb re-analysed the 5' RACE reads in MiXCR, keeping a single row per CDR3 protein. Of some 920,000 distinct CDR3 sequences in the sample, roughly 50% were seen once. Material for sequencing was blood. The receptors stem from a woman between 55 and 75 years old in good health.

V is TRBV4-2 and J is TRBJ1-2; D call uncertain. V gave up 0 bases and J gave up 4 bases, with 21 bases separating them. Germline V gene sequence: CDR1 LGHNA, CDR2 YNFKEQ. The CDR3 totals 18 residues. CDR3 residues: CASSQDRAGMSPSYGYTF. The CDR3 DNA sequence: TGTGCCAGCAGCCAAGATCGGGCGGGGATGAGTCCGAGCTATGGCTACACCTTC.

A few counts support this clonotype. The V gene is TRBV12-3 or TRBV12-4, the J gene TRBJ1-4; D is unresolved. V gave up 1 base and J gave up 8 bases, with 5 bases separating them. The CDR3 sequence is 12 residues long. For the CDR3, the DNA is TGTGCCAGCAGTTTAGGGGCCGAAAAACTGTTTTTT. This encodes CASSLGAEKLFF.

V and J are TRBV7-3 and TRBJ2-3; no clear D. Germline CDR1 and CDR2: SGHTA and FQGTGA. V lost 1 base and J lost 2, with 7 bases in between. This CDR3 is built from 14 residues. CDR3 DNA sequence: TGTGCCAGCAGCTTAATGGGAAACACAGATACGCAGTATTTT. This codes for CASSLMGNTDTQYF.

V and J are TRBV7-2 and TRBJ2-2; the match to TRBD2 covers 8 bases. J lost 0 bases, V lost 5 bases, and 5 bases had no gene match. This CDR3 spans 16 amino acids. The V gene's germline CDR1 is SGHTA and CDR2 FQGNSA. The CDR3 sequence is CASSVPGGSNTGELFF. The CDR3 nucleotides read TGTGCCAGCAGCGTTCCGGGAGGGTCGAACACCGGGGAGCTGTTTTTT.

J is TRBJ1-4 and V is TRBV2; 9 nucleotides line up with TRBD1. The CDR3 is 15 amino acids. The V gene's germline CDR1 is SNHLY and CDR2 FYNNEI. V lost 5 bases, J lost 7 bases, and 8 bases stayed unmatched. The chain's CDR3 is CASSNLGTGSEKLFF. The DNA for the CDR3 is TGTGCCAGCAGTAATTTGGGGACAGGGAGTGAAAAACTGTTTTTT.

V is TRBV7-9 and J is TRBJ1-6; D perhaps matches TRBD1 (5 bases). The ends were cut back, 7 bases at V and 14 bases at J, with 21 bases in the middle. In germline, CDR1 is SEHNR, CDR2 FQNEAQ (reference sequence). The CDR3 length is 14 residues. CDR3 DNA: TGTGCCAGCACTTCGCAGTGGGGGGGATCATCCCTCCACTTT. Its protein is CASTSQWGGSSLHF.

This clonotype has ten or more counts. This chain links TRBV12-3 or TRBV12-4 with TRBJ2-7, with a tentative D call TRBD2 (5 bases). Trimming took 8 bases from V and 3 from J, leaving 17 bases between them. The CDR3 runs to 14 residues. The CDR3 sequence is CASRPAGKLYEQYF. CDR3 bases: TGTGCCAGCCGGCCCGCGGGTAAACTCTACGAGCAGTACTTC.

The V call is TRBV7-9, the J call TRBJ2-2; possible D gene TRBD1, 5 bases. The V end was cut by 6 bases, the J end by 6 bases, with 20 bases between. The length of the CDR3 is 16 residues. Germline CDR1 and CDR2: SEHNR and FQNEAQ (reference sequence). In nucleotides, the CDR3 is TGTGCCAGCAGTCTCGTAGGGCAGGGTGTTGCCGGGGAGCTGTTTTTT. Amino acid sequence: CASSLVGQGVAGELFF.

CDR3: CASKPMKGRAGRETQYF. DNA for the CDR3: TGTGCCAGCAAACCCATGAAAGGCCGGGCAGGGAGAGAGACCCAGTACTTC. The gene calls are TRBV11-2 and TRBJ2-5; D might be TRBD1 or TRBD2, each matching 5 bases. Germline V lookup: CDR1 SGHAT, CDR2 FQNNGV. Trimming stripped 7 bases from V and 4 bases from J, with 25 bases between. The CDR3 contains 17 residues.

This clonotype was detected a few times. V gene TRBV20-1 combines with J gene TRBJ2-5; no clear D. CDR1 is DFQATT, CDR2 SNEGSKA, per germline (reference sequence). This CDR3 spans 12 amino acids. Trimming took off 3 bases at V and 0 bases at J, with 5 bases between the two ends. The CDR3, as DNA: TGCAGTGCTAGGGTCTACCAAGAGACCCAGTACTTC. Translated, it gives CSARVYQETQYF.

This clonotype appeared a single time. This chain connects TRBV28 to TRBJ1-2; D may be TRBD1 (6 bases). Germline V gives CDR1 MDHEN, CDR2 SYDVKM. Trimming shortened V by 3 bases and J by 4 bases, and 21 bases separated the two germline ends. This CDR3 comprises 17 residues. The CDR3 loop is CASSFSSPTQGSYGYTF. In DNA, the CDR3 is TGTGCCAGCAGTTTTTCTTCCCCCACCCAGGGGAGCTATGGCTACACCTTC.

This clonotype showed up just once. CDR3 DNA sequence: TGTGCCAGCAGCTTAGCACGAGGGCGGGTGGAGACCCAGTACTTC. Its protein is CASSLARGRVETQYF. The chain uses TRBV7-2 and TRBJ2-5; D might be TRBD2 (5 bases). The V gene's germline CDR1 is SGHTA and CDR2 FQGNSA. The ends were cut back, 0 bases at V and 5 bases at J, with 13 bases in the middle. CDR3 size: 15 residues.

V gene TRBV6-5 combines with J gene TRBJ1-1, with TRBD1 matching over 8 bases. The germline V gene encodes CDR1 MNHEY and CDR2 SVGAGI. The CDR3 consists of 16 residues. Germline trimming cut 5 bases from V and 4 bases from J; bases unmatched to any gene: 12. CDR3 in amino acids: CASSPSTGEFFTEAFF. CDR3 nucleotide sequence: TGTGCCAGCAGTCCTTCGACAGGGGAATTCTTCACTGAAGCTTTCTTT.

V and J are TRBV12-3 or TRBV12-4 and TRBJ2-7, with D perhaps assigned TRBD1 or TRBD2 (6 bases each). V lost 7 bases and J lost 5, with 12 bases in between. The CDR3 runs 12 residues. The CDR3 protein is CASKLGGNEQYF. CDR3 bases: TGTGCCAGCAAATTAGGGGGGAACGAGCAGTACTTC.

On this clonotype itself: One end of the junction varies from germline; a read error may be responsible. The V call is TRBV25-1, the J call TRBJ2-1; no reliable D call. The CDR3 runs 12 residues. Germline V gene lookup returns CDR1 MGHDK and CDR2 SYGVNS. The CDR3 DNA sequence: TGTGCCAGCAGTGGCCAATATAATGAGCGGTTCTTC. Residues: CASSGQYNERFF.

The chain recombines TRBV2 with TRBJ1-6, with TRBD1 matching over 7 bases. This CDR3 spans 14 amino acids. Trimming at V came to 6 bases and at J to 11 bases, leaving 10 bases not matched to a gene. Germline CDR1 is SNHLY and CDR2 is FYNNEI. CDR3 in DNA: TGTGCCAGCAGAAGAGACAGGGAGGGAGCACCCCTCCACTTT. It codes for CASRRDREGAPLHF.

J is TRBJ2-7 and V is TRBV5-5; D not certain. The CDR3 extends over 13 amino acids. CDR1 is SGHKS and CDR2 is YYEKEE in the germline V gene (reference sequence). V lost 5 bases, J lost 3 bases, and 12 bases lay in between. The chain's CDR3 is CASRTSWSYEQYF. In DNA form, the CDR3 reads TGTGCCAGCAGAACCTCCTGGAGCTACGAGCAGTACTTC.

V usage is TRBV12-3 or TRBV12-4 and J usage is TRBJ1-5; D is ambiguous. V was cut by 4 bases and J by 2 bases, with 12 bases left in between. The CDR3 is 15 amino acids. DNA for the CDR3: TGTGCCAGCAGTTCCGGGATTCAGGGCAATCAGCCCCAGCATTTT. As protein: CASSSGIQGNQPQHF.

This clonotype was observed many times. V is TRBV12-3 or TRBV12-4 and J is TRBJ2-5; perhaps TRBD2 as D (6 bases). V lost 4 bases to trimming and J lost 5 bases, with 11 bases between them. The CDR3 runs to 13 residues. In nucleotides, the CDR3 is TGTGCCAGCAGTTATTCGGGGGTTGAGACCCAGTACTTC. Protein product: CASSYSGVETQYF.

The chain couples TRBV7-9 to TRBJ2-3; TRBD2 aligns across 7 bases. The CDR3 consists of 16 residues. V was pared by 5 bases and J by 4 bases, with 12 bases of the junction left unmatched. Per the germline V gene, CDR1 is SEHNR and CDR2 is FQNEAQ (reference sequence). The CDR3 reads CASSPGTTVAADTQYF. CDR3 nucleotides: TGTGCCAGCAGCCCCGGGACTACCGTCGCCGCAGATACGCAGTATTTT.

The chain links TRBV12-3 or TRBV12-4 to TRBJ1-5; D unresolved. The CDR3 runs 16 residues. V shed 2 bases and J shed 0 bases, with 11 bases lying between them. The CDR3: CASSLSRWGSNQPQHF. CDR3 in DNA: TGTGCCAGCAGTTTATCCCGTTGGGGTAGCAATCAGCCCCAGCATTTT.

The chain employs TRBV7-2 and TRBJ2-7; 7 bases are a match to TRBD2. Germline V gene data show CDR1 as SGHTA and CDR2 as FQGNSA. After removal of 1 base from V and 0 bases from J, the junction contained 6 bases not matched to a gene. The length of the CDR3 is 16 residues. The CDR3 DNA reads as TGTGCCAGCAGCTTAGTTTCCCTAGCGGCCTCCTACGAGCAGTACTTC. This gives the protein CASSLVSLAASYEQYF.

The chain joins TRBV29-1 to TRBJ2-2; TRBD2 agrees at 11 bases. Germline CDR1 reads SQVTM; CDR2 reads ANQGSEA. The V and J ends lost 4 bases and 5 bases, in that order; junction bases with no gene match: 6. CDR3 length: 15 residues. The CDR3 sequence: CSVVLAGGGTGELFF. The CDR3 DNA reads TGCAGCGTTGTGCTAGCGGGGGGAGGAACCGGGGAGCTGTTTTTT.

The chain couples TRBV6-2 or TRBV6-3 to TRBJ2-1, with 11 bases lining up with TRBD2. In germline, CDR1 is MNHEY, CDR2 SVGEGT. The V and J ends lost 2 bases and 8 bases, in that order; junction bases with no gene match: 8. The CDR3 loop spans 16 amino acids. CDR3 DNA sequence: TGTGCCAGCAGTTACCCCGCTGGACTAGCGGGCGATGAGCAGTTCTTC. Translated: CASSYPAGLAGDEQFF.